These 17 T cell receptor beta chains were all obtained from the same sample, sequenced in a study of CD8+CD57+ T cells in acquired aplastic anemia. Both TCR beta VDJ combination and CDR3 sequence profiling were carried out. Genomic DNA was the template for this profiling. TCRdb analysed the reads with MiXCR anew, one entry per CDR3 protein. The sample carries a few hundred thousand distinct CDR3 sequences, 55% to 75% recorded once. Source material: sorted CD4+, CD8+, or CD8+CD57+ T cells (not recorded which) from PBMCs. The receptors shown here come from a human donor in good health, serving as a control.

This clonotype was observed a single time. The V call is TRBV7-9, the J call TRBJ2-3; either TRBD1 or TRBD2 may supply D (7 bases each). The CDR3 has 17 amino acids. V was clipped by 1 base and J by 6 bases, with 20 bases between them. The germline V gene has CDR1 SEHNR and CDR2 FQNEAQ (reference sequence). Here the CDR3 reads CASSLVRRGGPRDTQYF. CDR3 nucleotide sequence: TGTGCCAGCAGCTTAGTACGCAGGGGGGGTCCTCGGGATACGCAGTATTTT.

This rearrangement joins TRBV20-1 to TRBJ2-7, with D possibly TRBD1 on 5 matching bases. This CDR3 comprises 14 residues. Germline V lookup: CDR1 DFQATT, CDR2 SNEGSKA (reference sequence). V gave up 3 bases and J gave up 4 bases, with 16 bases separating them. In DNA form, the CDR3 reads TGCAGTGCTAGCGGGCTCAGGGCTAGTTACGAGCAGTACTTC. This gives the protein CSASGLRASYEQYF.

This chain uses TRBV5-1 with TRBJ2-2; D not resolved. Germline values: CDR1 SGHRS, CDR2 YFSETQ. The CDR3 is made up of 14 amino acids. The ends were cut back, 5 bases at V and 0 bases at J, with 8 bases in the middle. The CDR3, as DNA: TGCGCCAGCAGGGACGCCGCGAACACCGGGGAGCTGTTTTTT. As protein: CASRDAANTGELFF.

The rearrangement joins TRBV7-2 to TRBJ2-3; the D gene is possibly TRBD2 (5 bases). Trimming removed 3 bases at V and 12 bases at J, with 19 bases between. Per the germline V gene, CDR1 is SGHTA and CDR2 is FQGNSA. There are 14 residues in the CDR3. The chain's CDR3 is CASSLVDGLGNQYF. The CDR3 coding sequence is TGTGCCAGCAGCTTGGTAGACGGACTTGGGAACCAGTATTTT.

This clonotype came up many times. The rearrangement links TRBV15 to TRBJ2-1; the D is unclear. The germline V and J ends were trimmed by 0 bases and 8 bases, with 5 bases remaining between them. This CDR3 comprises 12 residues. Per germline, CDR1 LNHNV and CDR2 YYDKDF (reference sequence). CDR3 loop: CATSRDIDEQFF. For the CDR3, the DNA is TGTGCCACCAGCAGAGATATCGATGAGCAGTTCTTC.

V usage is TRBV19 and J usage is TRBJ2-5, with D perhaps matching TRBD1 or TRBD2 (5 bases each). CDR1 and CDR2 from the germline V gene are LNHDA and SQIVND (reference sequence). Trimming shortened V by 5 bases and J by 6 bases, and 22 bases separated the two germline ends. The CDR3 totals 16 residues. DNA for the CDR3: TGTGCCAGTAGTCTGCCCCCCGGGACGCAGCAGAAGACCCAGTACTTC. Protein: CASSLPPGTQQKTQYF.

This clonotype was observed many times. The chain has TRBV10-3 and TRBJ1-6; D is possibly TRBD1 (5 bases). This CDR3 is 14 amino acids long. Trimming removed 10 bases at V and 5 bases at J, with 15 bases between. Germline-derived CDR1 and CDR2 are ENHRY and SYGVKD. Here the CDR3 reads CATQGRVDNSPLHF. The CDR3 nucleotides are TGTGCCACCCAGGGTAGAGTCGATAATTCACCCCTCCACTTT.

This clonotype was recorded at least ten times. The rearrangement links TRBV12-3 or TRBV12-4 to TRBJ2-3, with 10 bases fitting TRBD2. The J segment lost 0 bases and the V segment lost 6 bases, leaving 12 bases of the junction unmatched. This CDR3 region has 18 residues. The CDR3 reads CASSSSKRGGLSTDTQYF. The CDR3 DNA reads as TGTGCCAGCAGCTCATCAAAGCGGGGGGGCCTGAGCACAGATACGCAGTATTTT.

This rearrangement joins TRBV12-3 or TRBV12-4 to TRBJ1-3; no clear D. The CDR3 has 16 residues. V dropped 5 bases and J dropped 10 bases, with 24 bases sitting between them. The CDR3 sequence is CASSPGDTETGETIYF. The DNA of the CDR3 is TGTGCCAGCAGTCCTGGGGATACGGAGACTGGAGAGACCATATATTTT.

This clonotype came up a few times. A much larger clone sits a single nucleotide away, making a read error possible. The chain joins TRBV7-4 to TRBJ1-4, with D possibly being TRBD1 (6 bases). With 6 bases removed from V and 10 bases from J, the gap between germline ends came to 18 bases. This CDR3 has 14 amino acids. Germline lookup yields CDR1 SGHVT and CDR2 SQSDAQ. The CDR3 DNA is TGTGCCAGCAGTTCGAACAGGGCGGGGGGAAAACTGTTTTTT. This translates into CASSSNRAGGKLFF.

V gene TRBV20-1 combines with J gene TRBJ1-5; 8 bases agree with TRBD1. With V trimmed by 7 bases and J by 2 bases, 22 bases remained unmatched. This CDR3 comprises 19 residues. Germline V CDR1 and CDR2: DFQATT, SNEGSKA (reference sequence). CDR3 sequence: CSVACTLRQGAGGNQPQHF. CDR3 sequence (DNA): TGCAGTGTTGCGTGTACCCTTCGGCAGGGGGCCGGGGGCAATCAGCCCCAGCATTTT.

This clonotype was seen a few times. The chain combines TRBV7-9 with TRBJ1-5; weak D call: TRBD1 (6 bases). Germline lookup yields CDR1 SEHNR and CDR2 FQNEAQ (reference sequence). The CDR3 is made up of 16 amino acids. V was shortened by 4 bases and J by 7 bases, with 20 bases between the two germline ends. The CDR3 region is CASSSPGSTGQQPQHF. CDR3 DNA: TGTGCCAGCAGCTCACCGGGGAGTACAGGGCAGCAGCCCCAGCATTTT. The whole variable domain, filled in from reference TRBV7-9 and TRBJ1-5, reads DTGVSQNPRHKITKRGQNVTFRCDPISEHNRLYWYRQTLGQGPEFLTYFQNEAQLEKSRLLSDRFSAERPKGSFSTLEIQRTEQGDSAMYLCASSSPGSTGQQPQHFGDGTRLSIL.

Concerning this clonotype: A read error may produce the germline difference seen at one junction end. The rearrangement joins TRBV5-6 to TRBJ1-2; 7 bases agree with TRBD1. CDR3 length: 13 residues. The germline gives CDR1 SGHDT, CDR2 YYEEEE. CDR3: CASTPGQTYGYTF. The CDR3, as DNA: TGTGCCAGCACCCCGGGACAGACTTATGGCTATACCTTC.

V usage is TRBV11-1 and J usage is TRBJ2-3, with D possibly being TRBD2 (6 bases). CDR1 and CDR2 from the germline V gene are SGHAT and FQDESV (reference sequence). V was cut by 5 bases and J by 2 bases, with 14 bases left in between. The CDR3 consists of 15 residues. The DNA for the CDR3 is TGTGCCAGCAGCCTGTTGTTGGACTACACAGATACGCAGTATTTT. This encodes CASSLLLDYTDTQYF.

Points on this clonotype: The germline gene is not matched at one end of the junction; a read error may be the cause. This chain uses TRBV19 with TRBJ1-1; the D gene is possibly TRBD1 (5 bases). This CDR3 has 13 amino acids. CDR1 and CDR2 from the germline V gene are LNHDA and SQIVND (reference sequence). CDR3 sequence: CASSILQAAEEFF. CDR3 DNA: TGTGCCAGTAGTATTTTACAGGCCGCTGAAGAGTTCTTC.

In the case of this clonotype: One junction end does not reproduce the germline sequence, and a read error may be involved. The chain has TRBV29-1 and TRBJ2-1; D unresolved. The V gene's germline CDR1 is SQVTM and CDR2 ANQGSEA. This CDR3 is 12 amino acids long. The CDR3 loop is CSVDGLVDEQSF. The CDR3 coding sequence is TGCAGCGTTGACGGTCTGGTGGATGAGCAGTCCTTC.

This clonotype was counted a single time. This chain links TRBV7-3 with TRBJ2-2; perhaps TRBD2 as D (6 bases). V lost 5 bases and J 16 bases, leaving 26 bases between the germline ends. The CDR3 has 15 amino acids. CDR1 is SGHTA, CDR2 FQGTGA, per germline. The CDR3: CASSREGRTEGPTFF. CDR3 DNA sequence: TGTGCCAGCAGCAGAGAAGGCAGGACGGAGGGGCCAACGTTTTTT.